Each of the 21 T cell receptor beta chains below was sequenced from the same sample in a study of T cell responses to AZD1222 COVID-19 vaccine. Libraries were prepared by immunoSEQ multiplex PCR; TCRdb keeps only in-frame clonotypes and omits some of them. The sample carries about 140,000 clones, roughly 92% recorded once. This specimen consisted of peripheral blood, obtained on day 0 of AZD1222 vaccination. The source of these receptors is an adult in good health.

CDR3 sequence (DNA): TGTGCCAGCAGCGTGTCCGGGACTAGCCGTTCGGGCGAGCAGTACTTC. Translated, it gives CASSVSGTSRSGEQYF. The chain recombines TRBV9 with TRBJ2-7; 9 nucleotides agree with TRBD2. This CDR3 comprises 16 residues. CDR1 is SGDLS and CDR2 is YYNGEE in the germline V gene. The trim removed 2 bases at V and 6 bases at J, leaving 12 bases unmatched.

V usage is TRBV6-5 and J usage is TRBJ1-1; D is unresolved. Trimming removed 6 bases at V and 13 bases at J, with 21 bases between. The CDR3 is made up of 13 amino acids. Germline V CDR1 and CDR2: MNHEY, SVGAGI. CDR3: CASSRATSAVVFF. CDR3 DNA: TGTGCCAGCAGCCGTGCGACTTCGGCAGTCGTTTTCTTT.

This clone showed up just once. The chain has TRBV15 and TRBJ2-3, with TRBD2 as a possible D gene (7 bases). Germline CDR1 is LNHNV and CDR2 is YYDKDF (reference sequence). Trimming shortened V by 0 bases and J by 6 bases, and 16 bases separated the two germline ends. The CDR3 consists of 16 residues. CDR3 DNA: TGTGCCACCAGCAGAGAGAGGGGGGGCGCATGGGATACGCAGTATTTT. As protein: CATSRERGGAWDTQYF.

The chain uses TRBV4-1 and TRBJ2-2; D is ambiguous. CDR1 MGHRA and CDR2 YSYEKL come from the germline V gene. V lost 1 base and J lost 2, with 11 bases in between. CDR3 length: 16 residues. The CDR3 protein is CASSQVRFSNTGELFF. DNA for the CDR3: TGCGCCAGCAGCCAAGTCCGATTCAGCAACACCGGGGAGCTGTTTTTT.

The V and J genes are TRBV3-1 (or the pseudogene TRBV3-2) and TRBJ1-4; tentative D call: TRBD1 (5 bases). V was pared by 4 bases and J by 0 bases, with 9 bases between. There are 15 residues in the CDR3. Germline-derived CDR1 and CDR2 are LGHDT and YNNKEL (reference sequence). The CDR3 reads CASSRQGTTNEKLFF. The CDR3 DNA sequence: TGTGCCAGCAGCCGCCAGGGCACAACTAATGAAAAACTGTTTTTT.

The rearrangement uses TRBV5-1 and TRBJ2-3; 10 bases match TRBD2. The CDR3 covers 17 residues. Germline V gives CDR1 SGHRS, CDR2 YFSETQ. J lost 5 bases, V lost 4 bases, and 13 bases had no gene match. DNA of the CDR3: TGCGCCAGCAGCCCGGACGCTAGCGGGAGAGAGGTAGATACGCAGTATTTT. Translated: CASSPDASGREVDTQYF.

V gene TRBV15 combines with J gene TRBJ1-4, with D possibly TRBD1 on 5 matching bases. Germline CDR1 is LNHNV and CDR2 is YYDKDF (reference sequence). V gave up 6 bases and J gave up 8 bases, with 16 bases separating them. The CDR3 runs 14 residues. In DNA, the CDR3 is TGTGCCACCAGGGGGGACTTCACCGGAGAAAAACTGTTTTTT. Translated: CATRGDFTGEKLFF.

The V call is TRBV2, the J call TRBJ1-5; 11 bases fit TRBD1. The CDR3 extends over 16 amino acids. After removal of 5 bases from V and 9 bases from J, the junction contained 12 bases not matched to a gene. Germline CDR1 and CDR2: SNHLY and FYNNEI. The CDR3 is CASSRDRGALGGPQHF. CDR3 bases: TGTGCCAGCAGTAGGGACAGGGGGGCGCTCGGGGGGCCCCAGCATTTT. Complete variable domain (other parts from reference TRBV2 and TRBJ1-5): EPEVTQTPSHQVTQMGQEVILRCVPISNHLYFYWYRQILGQKVEFLVSFYNNEISEKSEIFDDQFSVERPDGSNFTLKIRSTKLEDSAMYFCASSRDRGALGGPQHFGDGTRLSIL.

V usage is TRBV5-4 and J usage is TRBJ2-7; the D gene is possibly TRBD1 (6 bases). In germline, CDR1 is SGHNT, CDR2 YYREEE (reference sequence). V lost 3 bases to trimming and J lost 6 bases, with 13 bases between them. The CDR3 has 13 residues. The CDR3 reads CASSSQGVGEQYF. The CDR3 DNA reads TGTGCCAGCAGCTCACAGGGTGTAGGCGAGCAGTACTTC.

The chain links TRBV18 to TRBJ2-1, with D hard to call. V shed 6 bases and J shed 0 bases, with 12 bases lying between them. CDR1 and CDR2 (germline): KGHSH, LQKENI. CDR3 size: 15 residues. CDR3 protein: CASSLSESSYNEQFF. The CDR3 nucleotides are TGTGCCAGCTCCTTAAGCGAGAGCTCCTACAATGAGCAGTTCTTC.

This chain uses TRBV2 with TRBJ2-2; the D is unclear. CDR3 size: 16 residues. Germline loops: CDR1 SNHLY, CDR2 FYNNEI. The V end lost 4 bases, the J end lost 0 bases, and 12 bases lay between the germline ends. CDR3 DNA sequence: TGTGCCAGCAGTGTAGGGTACTCGTCGAACACCGGGGAGCTGTTTTTT. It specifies CASSVGYSSNTGELFF. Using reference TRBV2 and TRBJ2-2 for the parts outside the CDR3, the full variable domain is EPEVTQTPSHQVTQMGQEVILRCVPISNHLYFYWYRQILGQKVEFLVSFYNNEISEKSEIFDDQFSVERPDGSNFTLKIRSTKLEDSAMYFCASSVGYSSNTGELFFGEGSRLTVL.

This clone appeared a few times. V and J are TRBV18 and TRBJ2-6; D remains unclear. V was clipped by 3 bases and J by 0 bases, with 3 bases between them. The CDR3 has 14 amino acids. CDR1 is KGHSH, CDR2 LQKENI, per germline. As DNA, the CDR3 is TGTGCCAGCTCACCCAACTCTGGGGCCAACGTCCTGACTTTC. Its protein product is CASSPNSGANVLTF.

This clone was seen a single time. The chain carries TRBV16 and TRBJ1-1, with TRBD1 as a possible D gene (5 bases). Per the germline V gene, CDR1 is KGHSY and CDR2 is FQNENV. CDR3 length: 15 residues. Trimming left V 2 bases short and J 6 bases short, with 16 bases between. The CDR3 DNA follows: TGTGCCAGCAGCCAAACAAGAAGGGGTTTGGCTGAAGCTTTCTTT. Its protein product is CASSQTRRGLAEAFF.

The CDR3 sequence is CASSSQDTLYNEQFF. In DNA, the CDR3 is TGTGCCAGCAGCTCACAGGATACCCTCTACAATGAGCAGTTCTTC. V usage is TRBV13 and J usage is TRBJ2-1; a weak D match, TRBD1 (5 bases). CDR3 length equals 15 residues. Trimming removed 4 bases from V and 3 bases from J, with 13 bases in between. Germline V lookup: CDR1 PRHDT, CDR2 FYEKMQ (reference sequence).

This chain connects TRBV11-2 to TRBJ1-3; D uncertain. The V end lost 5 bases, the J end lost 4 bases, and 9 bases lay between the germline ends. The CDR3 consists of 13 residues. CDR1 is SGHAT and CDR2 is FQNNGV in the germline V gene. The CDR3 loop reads CASSPGYGNTIYF. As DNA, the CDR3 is TGTGCCAGCAGCCCGGGCTACGGAAACACCATATATTTT.

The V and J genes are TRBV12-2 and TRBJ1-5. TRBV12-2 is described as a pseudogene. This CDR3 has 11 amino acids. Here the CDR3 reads CASEGNQPQHF. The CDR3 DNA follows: TGTGCAAGCGAAGGCAATCAGCCCCAGCATTTT.

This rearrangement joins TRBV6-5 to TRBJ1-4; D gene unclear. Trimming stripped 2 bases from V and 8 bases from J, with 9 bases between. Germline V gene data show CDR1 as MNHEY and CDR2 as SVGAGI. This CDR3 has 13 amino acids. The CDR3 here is CASSYGLGEKLFF. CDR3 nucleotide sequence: TGTGCCAGCAGTTACGGGCTAGGAGAAAAACTGTTTTTT.

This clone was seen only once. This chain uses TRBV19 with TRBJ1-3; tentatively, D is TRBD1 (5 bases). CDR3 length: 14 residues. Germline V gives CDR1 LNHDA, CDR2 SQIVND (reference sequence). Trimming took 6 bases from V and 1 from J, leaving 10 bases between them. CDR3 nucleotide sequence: TGTGCCAGTAGAGCAGGGTTTTCTGGAAACACCATATATTTT. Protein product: CASRAGFSGNTIYF.

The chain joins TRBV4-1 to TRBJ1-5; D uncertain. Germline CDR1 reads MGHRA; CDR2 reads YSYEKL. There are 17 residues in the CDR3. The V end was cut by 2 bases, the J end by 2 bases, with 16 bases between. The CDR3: CASSQPERAQGNQPQHF. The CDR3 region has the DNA TGCGCCAGCAGCCAACCAGAGAGGGCGCAGGGCAATCAGCCCCAGCATTTT.

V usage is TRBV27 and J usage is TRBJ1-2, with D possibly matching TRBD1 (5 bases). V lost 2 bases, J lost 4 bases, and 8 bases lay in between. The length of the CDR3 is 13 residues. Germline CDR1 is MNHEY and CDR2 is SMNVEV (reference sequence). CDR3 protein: CASSLGGGYGYTF. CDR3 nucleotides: TGTGCCAGCAGTTTAGGGGGGGGCTATGGCTACACCTTC.

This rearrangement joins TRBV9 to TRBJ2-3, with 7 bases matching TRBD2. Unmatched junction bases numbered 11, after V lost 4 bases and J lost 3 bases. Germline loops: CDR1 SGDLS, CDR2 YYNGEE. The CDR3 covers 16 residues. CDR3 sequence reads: CASSSPGMGGTDTQYF. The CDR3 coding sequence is TGTGCCAGCAGCTCCCCTGGGATGGGGGGGACAGATACGCAGTATTTT.